The 10 T cell receptor beta chains in this list originate from one sample, sequenced in a study of human T cells and chemical hapten exposure. Time point noted: pre-sensitization, week 0. Treatment defined: therapeutic diphenylcyclopropenone sensitization with weekly scalp DPC. TCRdb reprocessed the RACE reads with MiXCR, giving one entry per CDR3 protein. The sample contains 180,000 or so distinct CDR3 sequences, 30% of which appear only once. The material was whole blood, obtained in connection with sensitization to the hapten diphenylcyclopropenone (DPC). All receptors derive from a woman aged 25 to 45 with alopecia areata. Some clones in this sample may be carry-over from other donors' samples.

The chain is built from TRBV9 and TRBJ2-1, with TRBD2 matching 11 bases. Germline CDR1 reads SGDLS; CDR2 reads YYNGEE. The CDR3 has 15 residues. V was pared by 3 bases and J by 8 bases, with 7 bases of the junction left unmatched. The DNA of the CDR3 is TGTGCCAGCAGCGAAACTAGCGGGAGAAAGTATGAGCAGTTCTTC. Translated: CASSETSGRKYEQFF.

This clonotype was counted a few times. CDR3 DNA sequence: TGCGCCAGCAGCCAAGATGCGCGGGGGGACAACTACGAGCAGTACTTC. It yields the protein CASSQDARGDNYEQYF. The V and J genes are TRBV4-3 and TRBJ2-7; TRBD2 matches 8 bases. The CDR3 runs to 16 residues. V lost 0 bases to trimming and J lost 3 bases; unmatched junction nucleotides: 7. Per the germline V gene, CDR1 is LGHNA and CDR2 is YSLEER.

V usage is TRBV5-6 and J usage is TRBJ2-3, with D possibly being TRBD2 (5 bases). The CDR3 runs to 17 residues. V was cut by 5 bases and J by 4 bases, with 23 bases left in between. Germline V gene data show CDR1 as SGHDT and CDR2 as YYEEEE. CDR3 in DNA: TGTGCCAGCAGGCTACGCTTCCGGGCCCCCGGGGCAGATACGCAGTATTTT. As protein: CASRLRFRAPGADTQYF. The whole variable domain, remainder taken from reference TRBV5-6 and TRBJ2-3, is DAGVTQSPTHLIKTRGQQVTLRCSPKSGHDTVSWYQQALGQGPQFIFQYYEEEERQRGNFPDRFSGHQFPNYSSELNVNALLLGDSALYLCASRLRFRAPGADTQYFGPGTRLTVL.

The chain employs TRBV29-1 and TRBJ2-5, with TRBD2 as a possible D gene (6 bases). Trimming took 7 bases from V and 3 from J, leaving 18 bases between them. The CDR3 contains 14 residues. Germline values: CDR1 SQVTM, CDR2 ANQGSEA. The CDR3 reads CSAERAGFKETQYF. In nucleotides, the CDR3 is TGCAGCGCCGAACGAGCGGGCTTTAAAGAGACCCAGTACTTC.

This clonotype was seen at least ten times. The chain combines TRBV9 with TRBJ1-2; no clear D. This CDR3 spans 15 amino acids. Between the trimmed V and J ends, which lost 0 bases and 0 bases, there was a span of 9 bases. Germline V gene sequence: CDR1 SGDLS, CDR2 YYNGEE. The CDR3 nucleotides read TGTGCCAGCAGCGTAGGGGAAGTGGCTAACTATGGCTACACCTTC. It encodes CASSVGEVANYGYTF.

The chain uses TRBV19 and TRBJ2-1, with D possibly being TRBD1 or TRBD2 (5 bases each). Germline CDR1 LNHDA, CDR2 SQIVND (reference sequence). There are 15 residues in the CDR3. V dropped 3 bases and J dropped 5 bases, with 14 bases sitting between them. In nucleotides, the CDR3 is TGTGCCAGTAGTATTCTTACTAGAGGGGACAATGAGCAGTTCTTC. Protein product: CASSILTRGDNEQFF.

This chain connects TRBV6-5 to TRBJ2-7; a weak D match, TRBD2 (5 bases). Germline CDR1 reads MNHEY; CDR2 reads SVGAGI. The V end lost 8 bases, the J end lost 2 bases, and 13 bases lay between the germline ends. This CDR3 is 13 amino acids long. CDR3 residues: CASRSGNTYEQYF. In DNA form, the CDR3 reads TGTGCCAGCCGATCGGGGAATACCTACGAGCAGTACTTC.

This clonotype was recorded a few times. V gene TRBV3-1 combines with J gene TRBJ1-1, with D uncertain. The CDR3 is made up of 15 amino acids. Deletions cut 1 base from V and 1 base from J, with 10 bases between. Looked up from germline, CDR1 is LGHDT and CDR2 is YNNKEL (reference sequence). The CDR3: CASSQGEGWNTEAFF. The DNA of the CDR3 is TGTGCCAGCAGCCAAGGAGAAGGGTGGAACACTGAAGCTTTCTTT.

CDR3 amino acids: CASRGSGDTGELFF. CDR3 in DNA: TGTGCCAGCAGGGGTAGCGGGGACACCGGGGAGCTGTTTTTT. The chain has TRBV9 and TRBJ2-2; 8 bases line up with TRBD2. V lost 5 bases and J lost 3; bases outside the gene matches: 3. Germline CDR1 is SGDLS and CDR2 is YYNGEE. The CDR3 spans 14 residues.

The chain couples TRBV25-1 to TRBJ2-3; D is uncertain. The germline V gene has CDR1 MGHDK and CDR2 SYGVNS. Trimming took off 4 bases at V and 5 bases at J, with 10 bases between the two ends. This CDR3 has 13 residues. The CDR3 spells CASSAPMQDTQYF. The CDR3 nucleotides are TGTGCCAGCAGTGCGCCGATGCAAGATACGCAGTATTTT.